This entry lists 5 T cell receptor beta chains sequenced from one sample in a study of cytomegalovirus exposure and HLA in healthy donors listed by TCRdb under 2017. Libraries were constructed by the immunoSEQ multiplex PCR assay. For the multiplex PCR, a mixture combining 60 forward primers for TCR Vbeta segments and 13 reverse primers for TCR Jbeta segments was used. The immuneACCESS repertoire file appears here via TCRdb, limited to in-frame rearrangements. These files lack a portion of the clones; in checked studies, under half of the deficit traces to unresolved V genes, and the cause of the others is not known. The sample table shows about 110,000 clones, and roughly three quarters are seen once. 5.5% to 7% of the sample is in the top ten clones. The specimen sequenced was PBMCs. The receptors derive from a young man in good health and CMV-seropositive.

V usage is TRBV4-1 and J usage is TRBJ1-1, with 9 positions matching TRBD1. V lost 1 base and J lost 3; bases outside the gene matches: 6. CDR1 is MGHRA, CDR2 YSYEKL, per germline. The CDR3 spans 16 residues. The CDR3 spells CASSQAWDRDDTEAFF. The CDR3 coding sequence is TGCGCCAGCAGCCAAGCTTGGGACAGGGACGACACTGAAGCTTTCTTT.

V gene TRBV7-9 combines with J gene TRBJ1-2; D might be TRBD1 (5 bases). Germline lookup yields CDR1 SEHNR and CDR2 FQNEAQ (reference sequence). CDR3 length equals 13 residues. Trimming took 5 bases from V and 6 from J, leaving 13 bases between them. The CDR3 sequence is CASSPPRGNGYTF. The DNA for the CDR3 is TGTGCCAGCAGCCCCCCCCGGGGGAATGGCTACACCTTC.

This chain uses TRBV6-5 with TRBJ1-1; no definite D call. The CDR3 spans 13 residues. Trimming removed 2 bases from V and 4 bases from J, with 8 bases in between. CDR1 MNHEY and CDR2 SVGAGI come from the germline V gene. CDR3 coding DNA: TGTGCCAGCAGTTACGGGCAGACCACTGAAGCTTTCTTT. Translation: CASSYGQTTEAFF.

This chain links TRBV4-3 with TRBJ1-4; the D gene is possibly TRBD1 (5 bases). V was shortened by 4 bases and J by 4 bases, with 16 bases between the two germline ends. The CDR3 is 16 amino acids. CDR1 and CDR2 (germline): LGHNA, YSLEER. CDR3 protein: CASSRSRQPFNEKLFF. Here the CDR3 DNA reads TGCGCCAGCAGCCGGTCAAGACAGCCTTTTAATGAAAAACTGTTTTTT.

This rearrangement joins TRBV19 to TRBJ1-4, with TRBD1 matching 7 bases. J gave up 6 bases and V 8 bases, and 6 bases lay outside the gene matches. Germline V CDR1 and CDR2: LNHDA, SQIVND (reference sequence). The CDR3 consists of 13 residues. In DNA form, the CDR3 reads TGTGCCAGTGGAGACAGGGTACATGAAAAACTGTTTTTT. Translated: CASGDRVHEKLFF.